This entry features one T cell receptor (beta chain) sequence. The sample is drawn from a study of shared T cell receptors in the human thymus. Method: immunoSEQ multiplex PCR; TCRdb's copy keeps in-frame clones and lacks some. The table has 500,000 to 550,000 clones, about four fifths seen once; the top ten hold less than 0.015%. CDR1 and CDR2 (germline): SGHDT, YYEEEE. This CDR3 comprises 16 residues. The V and J ends lost 3 bases and 0 bases respectively, with 13 bases between them. The sample was also reused in another study, on human thymus T cells. That report notes: Finnish infants who were healthy and having corrective surgery for congenital heart defects made up the donors. Thymic resections from corrective heart surgery supplied the tissue. Both thymic and peripheral blood repertoires showed apparently biased V and J usage. As related research reported, thymic repertoires overlapped highly among unrelated individuals.

The gene calls are TRBV5-6 and TRBJ1-5; a weak D match, TRBD1 (5 bases). The TCR was taken from a boy in the first two years of life with a congenital heart defect. Input material: thymocytes. In DNA, the CDR3 is TGTGCCAGCAGCTCGGGGGGGACCTATAGCAATCAGCCCCAGCATTTT. Residues: CASSSGGTYSNQPQHF.